A single T cell receptor (beta chain) is shown here with its context. Its specificity is unknown. The sample comes from a study of shared clonotypes between healthy human individuals. CD8 cells regarded as naive lacked CD45RO, were positively chosen for CCR7, and omitted terminally differentiated effector memory CD45RA+ cells. The authors split each subset's genomic DNA evenly across several immunoSEQ plates. In replicate PCRs of sorted subsets, approximately 200 ng DNA, approximately 30,000 T cell genomes, was used. Method: immunoSEQ multiplex PCR; TCRdb's copy keeps in-frame clones and lacks some. The sample has about 1.9 million clones; roughly 93% are singletons. The study, taken as a whole, reports: Unshared clonotypes carried lower generation probabilities than those common to all four donors.

The sequencing sample was made of naive CD8+ T cells from PBMCs. The source is a man younger than 35 in good health. Some clones in this sample may be carry-over from other donors' samples.

CDR3 in DNA: TGTGCCAGTAGTATCTCGCTAGCGAGAGCGAACACCGGGGAGCTGTTTTTT. Its translation: CASSISLARANTGELFF. The rearrangement uses TRBV19 and TRBJ2-2, with a weak D call TRBD2 (6 bases). This CDR3 is 17 amino acids long. CDR1 is LNHDA and CDR2 is SQIVND in the germline V gene (reference sequence). Deletions cut 3 bases from V and 0 bases from J, with 14 bases between.